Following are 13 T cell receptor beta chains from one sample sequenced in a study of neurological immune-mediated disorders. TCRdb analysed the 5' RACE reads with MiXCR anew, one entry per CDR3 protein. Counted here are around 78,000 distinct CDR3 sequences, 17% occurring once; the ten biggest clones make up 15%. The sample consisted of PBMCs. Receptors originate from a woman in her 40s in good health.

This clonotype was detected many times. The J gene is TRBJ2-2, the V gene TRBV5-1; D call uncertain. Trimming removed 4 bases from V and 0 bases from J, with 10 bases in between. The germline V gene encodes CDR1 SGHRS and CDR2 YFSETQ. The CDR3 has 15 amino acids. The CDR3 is CASSPTRPNTGELFF. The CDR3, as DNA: TGCGCCAGCAGCCCGACCCGTCCGAACACCGGGGAGCTGTTTTTT.

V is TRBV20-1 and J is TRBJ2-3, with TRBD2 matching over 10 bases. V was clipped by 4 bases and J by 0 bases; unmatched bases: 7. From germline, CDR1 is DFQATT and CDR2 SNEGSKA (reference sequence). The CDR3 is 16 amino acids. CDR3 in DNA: TGCAGTGCTACCAAACTAGCGGGGTCTAGCACAGATACGCAGTATTTT. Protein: CSATKLAGSSTDTQYF.

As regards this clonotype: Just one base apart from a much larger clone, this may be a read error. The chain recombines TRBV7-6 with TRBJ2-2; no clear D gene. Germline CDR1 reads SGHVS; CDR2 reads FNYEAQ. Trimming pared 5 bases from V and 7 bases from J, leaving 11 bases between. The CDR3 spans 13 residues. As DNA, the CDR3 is TGTGCCAGCAGCCCCATGGGGTTCGGGGAGCTGTTTTTT. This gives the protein CASSPMGFGELFF.

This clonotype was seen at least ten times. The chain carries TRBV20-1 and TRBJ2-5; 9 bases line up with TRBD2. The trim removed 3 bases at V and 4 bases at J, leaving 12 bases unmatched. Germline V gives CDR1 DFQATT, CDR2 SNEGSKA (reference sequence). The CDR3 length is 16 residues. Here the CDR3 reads CSASPTKRGVGETQYF. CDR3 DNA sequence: TGCAGTGCTAGCCCCACTAAGCGGGGGGTGGGAGAGACCCAGTACTTC.

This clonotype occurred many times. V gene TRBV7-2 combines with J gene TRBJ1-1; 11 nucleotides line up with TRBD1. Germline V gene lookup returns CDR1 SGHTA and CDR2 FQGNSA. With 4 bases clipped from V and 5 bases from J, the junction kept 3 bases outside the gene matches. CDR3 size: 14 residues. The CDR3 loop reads CASSSDRGLTEAFF. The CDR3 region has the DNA TGTGCCAGCAGCTCGGACAGGGGGCTTACTGAAGCTTTCTTT.

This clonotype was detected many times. The CDR3 DNA reads TGCAGTGCTAGAGAGCAGGGGCACTCCTACGAGCAGTACTTC. Protein product: CSAREQGHSYEQYF. The chain links TRBV20-1 to TRBJ2-7, with D possibly TRBD1 on 6 matching bases. The CDR3 is made up of 14 amino acids. V lost 0 bases and J 0 bases, leaving 9 bases between the germline ends. Germline V gives CDR1 DFQATT, CDR2 SNEGSKA (reference sequence).

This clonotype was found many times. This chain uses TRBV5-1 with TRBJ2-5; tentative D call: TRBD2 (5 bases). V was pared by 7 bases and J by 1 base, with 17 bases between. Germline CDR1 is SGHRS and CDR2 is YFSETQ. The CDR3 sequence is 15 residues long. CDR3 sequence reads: CASRLFSGSQETQYF. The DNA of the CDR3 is TGCGCCAGCCGCCTCTTTTCGGGATCCCAAGAGACCCAGTACTTC.

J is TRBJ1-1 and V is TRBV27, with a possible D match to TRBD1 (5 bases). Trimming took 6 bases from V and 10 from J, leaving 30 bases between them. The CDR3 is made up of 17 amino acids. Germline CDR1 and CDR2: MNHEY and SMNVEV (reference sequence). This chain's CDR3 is CASSPTGRGTKWGRAFF. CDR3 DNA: TGTGCCAGCAGCCCTACTGGCCGAGGGACCAAGTGGGGTAGAGCTTTCTTT.

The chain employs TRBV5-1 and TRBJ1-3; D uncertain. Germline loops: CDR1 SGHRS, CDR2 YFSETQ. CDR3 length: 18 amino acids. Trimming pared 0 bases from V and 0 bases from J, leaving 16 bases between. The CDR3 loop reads CASSLGSSVRISGNTIYF. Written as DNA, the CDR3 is TGCGCCAGCAGCTTGGGTTCCTCAGTCAGGATCTCTGGAAACACCATATATTTT.

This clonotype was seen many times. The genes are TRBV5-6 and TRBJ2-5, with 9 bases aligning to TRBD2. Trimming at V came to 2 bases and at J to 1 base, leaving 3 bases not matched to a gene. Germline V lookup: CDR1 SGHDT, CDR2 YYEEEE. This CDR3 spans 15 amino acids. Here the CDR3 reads CASSFERGVQETQYF. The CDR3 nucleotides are TGTGCCAGCAGCTTTGAGCGGGGGGTCCAAGAGACCCAGTACTTC.

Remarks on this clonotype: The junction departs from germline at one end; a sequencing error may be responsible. As DNA, the CDR3 is TGCAGTGCCCCCGCTCCGGGGACAACTAGCGGGGAAACCACCGTGGAGTTGTTTTTT. It translates to CSAPAPGTTSGETTVELFF. The V gene is TRBV20-1, the J gene TRBJ2-2, with TRBD2 matching over 10 bases. Germline values: CDR1 DFQATT, CDR2 SNEGSKA (reference sequence). The CDR3 consists of 19 residues.

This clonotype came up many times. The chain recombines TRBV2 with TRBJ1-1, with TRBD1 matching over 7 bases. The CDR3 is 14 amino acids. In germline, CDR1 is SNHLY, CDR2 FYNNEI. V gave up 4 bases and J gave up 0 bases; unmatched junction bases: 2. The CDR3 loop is CASSVGTVNTEAFF. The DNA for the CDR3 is TGTGCCAGCAGTGTAGGGACAGTGAACACTGAAGCTTTCTTT.

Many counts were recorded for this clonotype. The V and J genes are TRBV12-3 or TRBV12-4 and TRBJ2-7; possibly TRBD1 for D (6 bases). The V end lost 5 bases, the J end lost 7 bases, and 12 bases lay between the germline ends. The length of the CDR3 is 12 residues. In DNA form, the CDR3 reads TGTGCCAGCAGTCAGAGTCAGGGGGAGCAGTACGTC. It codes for CASSQSQGEQYV.